Below are 15 T cell receptor beta chains sequenced from a single sample in a study of blood T cell repertoires in COVID-19 (dated by TCRdb to about 2020). The library was obtained by the immunoSEQ multiplex PCR assay. The table comes from immuneACCESS by way of TCRdb, which keeps in-frame sequences with V and J called. Part of the clones is missing from these tables; in studies checked, under half for an unresolved V gene and the rest for unknown reasons. The sample contains tens of thousands of clones, approximately 88% of them found a single time. Clones ranked in the top ten supply approximately 19% of the sample. The sequenced material came from peripheral blood. These receptors were collected from a man aged 65-85 years with active COVID-19.

This clone was detected once. This rearrangement joins TRBV9 to TRBJ2-1; 7 bases agree with TRBD2. The germline gives CDR1 SGDLS, CDR2 YYNGEE. The CDR3 is 13 residues long. V trimming: 3 bases; J trimming: 6 bases; junction bases outside the gene matches: 3. CDR3 DNA: TGTGCCAGCAGCGGGACTAGTTTCAATGAGCAGTTCTTC. Translated, it gives CASSGTSFNEQFF. The full variable domain, completed using reference TRBV9 and TRBJ2-1, is DSGVTQTPKHLITATGQRVTLRCSPRSGDLSVYWYQQSLDQGLQFLIQYYNGEERAKGNILERFSAQQFPDLHSELNLSSLELGDSALYFCASSGTSFNEQFFGPGTRLTVL.

The rearrangement links TRBV30 to TRBJ2-6; D perhaps matches TRBD1 (5 bases). The CDR3 totals 13 residues. V was cut by 8 bases and J by 2 bases, with 10 bases left in between. Germline V gives CDR1 GTSNPN, CDR2 SVGIG (reference sequence). CDR3 sequence: CARKTAGANVLTF. For the CDR3, the DNA is TGTGCCCGTAAGACAGCTGGGGCCAACGTCCTGACTTTC.

The CDR3, as DNA: TGTGCCAGCAGTCTTTCCATGGGGACAGGGGGTAAAACTGAAGCTTTCTTT. It encodes CASSLSMGTGGKTEAFF. The V call is TRBV28, the J call TRBJ1-1, with TRBD1 matching over 11 bases. The CDR3 contains 17 residues. Per the germline V gene, CDR1 is MDHEN and CDR2 is SYDVKM. J was trimmed by 5 bases and V by 5 bases; bases with no gene match: 13.

The chain employs TRBV21-1 and TRBJ2-3; the D segment call TRBD2 is taken from the table without a DNA check. TRBV21-1 corresponds to a pseudogene. This CDR3 spans 16 amino acids. CDR3 DNA: TGTGCCAGCAGCGGCCCCGCGGGAGGGAGGGCAGATACGCAGTATTTT. Its translation: CASSGPAGGRADTQYF.

This clone has just a few counts. V is TRBV5-4 and J is TRBJ1-3; D might be TRBD1 (6 bases). The ends were cut back, 5 bases at V and 0 bases at J, with 9 bases in the middle. The CDR3 extends over 14 amino acids. CDR1 SGHNT and CDR2 YYREEE come from the germline V gene (reference sequence). This chain's CDR3 is CASRDSRSGNTIYF. The CDR3 DNA reads TGTGCCAGCAGGGACAGTCGCTCTGGAAACACCATATATTTT.

The chain couples TRBV13 to TRBJ2-7; the D gene is possibly TRBD1 (11 bases). Germline CDR1 is PRHDT and CDR2 is FYEKMQ (reference sequence). The germline V and J ends were trimmed by 4 bases and 0 bases, with 25 bases remaining between them. The CDR3 length is 19 residues. CDR3 DNA sequence: TGTGCCAGCAGCTGGACAGGGGGCTTCGCTAGCGGGAGCTCCTACGAGCAGTACTTC. Protein product: CASSWTGGFASGSSYEQYF. Supplemented by reference TRBV13 and TRBJ2-7, the full variable domain reads AAGVIQSPRHLIKEKRETATLKCYPIPRHDTVYWYQQGPGQDPQFLISFYEKMQSDKGSIPDRFSAQQFSDYHSELNMSSLELGDSALYFCASSWTGGFASGSSYEQYFGPGTRLTVT.

This clone was detected once. This sequence joins TRBV11-2 and TRBJ2-5; 7 bases align to TRBD1. V was pared by 5 bases and J by 5 bases, with 2 bases of the junction left unmatched. The germline gives CDR1 SGHAT, CDR2 FQNNGV. This CDR3 has 12 residues. The CDR3 nucleotides are TGTGCCAGCAGCGCACAGGGGGAGACCCAGTACTTC. It is translated as CASSAQGETQYF. Full variable domain (missing parts from reference TRBV11-2 and TRBJ2-5): EAGVAQSPRYKIIEKRQSVAFWCNPISGHATLYWYQQILGQGPKLLIQFQNNGVVDDSQLPKDRFSAERLKGVDSTLKIQPAKLEDSAVYLCASSAQGETQYFGPGTRLLVL.

The rearrangement joins TRBV27 to TRBJ2-1; D not certain. There are 13 residues in the CDR3. CDR1 is MNHEY, CDR2 SMNVEV, per germline (reference sequence). The V end lost 4 bases, the J end lost 9 bases, and 13 bases lay between the germline ends. CDR3 sequence: CASSSTRIGEQFF. The CDR3, as DNA: TGTGCCAGCAGTTCCACCAGGATTGGTGAGCAGTTCTTC.

The J gene is TRBJ2-6, the V gene TRBV30, with TRBD1 identical over 9 bases. Germline V gene sequence: CDR1 GTSNPN, CDR2 SVGIG (reference sequence). V lost 0 bases to trimming and J lost 0 bases; unmatched junction nucleotides: 3. The CDR3 totals 17 residues. The CDR3 reads CAWSVTGGISGANVLTF. For the CDR3, the DNA is TGTGCCTGGAGTGTAACAGGGGGCATCTCTGGGGCCAACGTCCTGACTTTC.

V and J are TRBV7-8 and TRBJ2-7; 7 bases map to TRBD1. J gave up 3 bases and V 5 bases, and 7 bases lay outside the gene matches. Per germline, CDR1 SGHVS and CDR2 FQNEAQ. CDR3 length equals 14 residues. The CDR3 nucleotides read TGTGCCAGCAGCCTCCGGGACAGAAACTACGAGCAGTACTTC. Its translation is CASSLRDRNYEQYF.

The genes are TRBV11-2 and TRBJ2-1; 11 nucleotides line up with TRBD2. Trimming removed 5 bases from V and 10 bases from J; junction bases left unmatched: 10. Germline assignment: CDR1 SGHAT and CDR2 FQNNGV. The CDR3 is 15 residues long. The CDR3 nucleotides read TGTGCCAGCAGCGCTCTACCGCGACTAGCGGGAGAGCAGTTCTTC. Encoded protein: CASSALPRLAGEQFF.

The rearrangement joins TRBV11-2 to TRBJ1-1; D is ambiguous. Trimming left V 4 bases short and J 1 base short, with 10 bases between. The CDR3 length is 14 residues. Germline CDR1 is SGHAT and CDR2 is FQNNGV. The CDR3 DNA reads as TGTGCCAGCAGCTCAACCCGGGGGAACACTGAAGCTTTCTTT. Translation gives CASSSTRGNTEAFF. The full variable domain, with the rest looked up from reference TRBV11-2 and TRBJ1-1, is EAGVAQSPRYKIIEKRQSVAFWCNPISGHATLYWYQQILGQGPKLLIQFQNNGVVDDSQLPKDRFSAERLKGVDSTLKIQPAKLEDSAVYLCASSSTRGNTEAFFGQGTRLTVV.

This chain connects TRBV7-2 to TRBJ2-7, with D possibly TRBD1 on 6 matching bases. CDR3 size: 14 residues. CDR1 is SGHTA and CDR2 is FQGNSA in the germline V gene. V lost 5 bases, J lost 2 bases, and 13 bases lay in between. Here the CDR3 reads CASSIRQDTYEQYF. Here the CDR3 DNA reads TGTGCCAGCAGCATCCGACAGGATACCTACGAGCAGTACTTC. The whole variable domain, filled in from reference TRBV7-2 and TRBJ2-7, reads GAGVSQSPSNKVTEKGKDVELRCDPISGHTALYWYRQSLGQGLEFLIYFQGNSAPDKSGLPSDRFSAERTGGSVSTLTIQRTQQEDSAVYLCASSIRQDTYEQYFGPGTRLTVT.

This clone appeared once. This chain connects TRBV5-1 to TRBJ2-3; 7 bases match TRBD2. With V trimmed by 4 bases and J by 4 bases, 9 bases remained unmatched. This CDR3 region has 15 residues. Germline lookup yields CDR1 SGHRS and CDR2 YFSETQ. CDR3 region: CASSLTGGKSDTQYF. The CDR3 bases are TGCGCCAGCAGCCTTACGGGAGGAAAGTCAGATACGCAGTATTTT.

The chain joins TRBV11-2 to TRBJ2-1; D may be TRBD1 (6 bases). Per germline, CDR1 SGHAT and CDR2 FQNNGV. The CDR3 is 16 amino acids. Trimming took off 6 bases at V and 4 bases at J, with 19 bases between the two ends. The CDR3, as DNA: TGTGCCAGCAGTTACACAAAGGGGACATCTTACAATGAGCAGTTCTTC. Translated, it gives CASSYTKGTSYNEQFF.